This T cell receptor (beta chain) was profiled in a study of metastatic and nonmetastatic thyroid tumors. Study information: Repertoires from malignant and benign thyroid patients were compared across blood and tumor or nodule tissue.

Original data processing: CDR3 differences across clinicopathological groups were used to build a distant-metastasis classifier for papillary thyroid cancer. TCRdb reassembled clones from the PCR reads with MiXCR. TCRdb assigned the V and J calls; the authors' analysis was not used. The sample holds approximately 14,000 clones, roughly 12% seen once. To note about this clone: Its antigen is unknown.

Trimming stripped 3 bases from V and 4 bases from J, with 13 bases between. The CDR3 sequence is 14 residues long. Germline values: CDR1 SGHNT, CDR2 YYREEE (reference sequence). General observations from the study: As reported, TCR beta diversity in blood and tumor was significantly higher in malignant thyroid tumors than in benign nodules.

No patient had received any treatment before thyroid surgery. This chain links TRBV5-4 with TRBJ1-1; no reliable D call. The sequence came from a female donor with papillary thyroid cancer or a benign thyroid nodule (not recorded which). Some clones in this sample may be carry-over from other donors' samples. Sample: blood. In DNA form, the CDR3 reads TGTGCCAGCAGCTACGGGGAGAGAGGCACTGAAGCTTTCTTT. Protein: CASSYGERGTEAFF.